The 28 T cell receptor beta chains presented below share a single source sample, sequenced in a study of T cell responses to AZD1222 COVID-19 vaccine (dated by TCRdb to the early 2020s). Interpreted using the paper, the time point label stands for: baseline before first vaccination. Libraries were made using the immunoSEQ multiplex PCR assay. Held by TCRdb, this immuneACCESS table contains in-frame sequences only and omits some clones. Under half of the omission traces to an unresolved V gene where checked; the cause of the rest is unknown. This sample holds 85,000 to 130,000 clones; about 94% were observed only once. The biggest ten clones account for 5% of the sample. The sequencing here drew on peripheral blood, taken on day 0 of AZD1222 vaccination. The receptor set was obtained from an adult in good health.

This clone was picked up one time. The rearrangement joins TRBV5-4 to TRBJ1-6; D is possibly TRBD1 (6 bases). V was pared by 4 bases and J by 9 bases, with 17 bases between. The germline V gene has CDR1 SGHNT and CDR2 YYREEE (reference sequence). The CDR3 is 15 amino acids. In DNA form, the CDR3 reads TGTGCCAGCAGCCGGATTTTGGGGGCGGGTTCACCCCTCCACTTT. This encodes CASSRILGAGSPLHF.

The gene calls are TRBV5-1 and TRBJ2-5, with TRBD1 matching over 10 bases. The CDR3 has 14 residues. With 3 bases clipped from V and 5 bases from J, the junction kept 4 bases outside the gene matches. Germline V gene data show CDR1 as SGHRS and CDR2 as YFSETQ. CDR3 DNA sequence: TGCGCCAGCAGCTCGACAGGGGGCTCGGAGACCCAGTACTTC. Its translation: CASSSTGGSETQYF.

The V gene is TRBV5-5, the J gene TRBJ1-2; D gene unclear. The germline gives CDR1 SGHKS, CDR2 YYEKEE (reference sequence). Trimming removed 0 bases from V and 3 bases from J, with 12 bases in between. The CDR3 runs to 15 residues. CDR3: CASSLAAAGYYGYTF. The CDR3 bases are TGTGCCAGCAGCTTGGCCGCCGCGGGTTACTATGGCTACACCTTC.

The chain links TRBV11-2 to TRBJ2-1, with TRBD2 matching 10 bases. The CDR3 is 15 residues long. J was trimmed by 1 base and V by 6 bases; bases with no gene match: 3. Germline CDR1 is SGHAT and CDR2 is FQNNGV. Here the CDR3 DNA reads TGTGCCAGCAGGAGGACTAGCGGTTCCTACAATGAGCAGTTCTTC. This codes for CASRRTSGSYNEQFF. Based on the CDR3 plus reference TRBV11-2 and TRBJ2-1, the full variable domain is EAGVAQSPRYKIIEKRQSVAFWCNPISGHATLYWYQQILGQGPKLLIQFQNNGVVDDSQLPKDRFSAERLKGVDSTLKIQPAKLEDSAVYLCASRRTSGSYNEQFFGPGTRLTVL.

The V call is TRBV3-1 (or the pseudogene TRBV3-2), the J call TRBJ2-1; D perhaps matches TRBD2 (6 bases). Germline CDR1 LGHDT, CDR2 YNNKEL (reference sequence). The V gene lost 3 bases and the J gene lost 4 bases, with 16 bases spanning the gap. The CDR3 totals 16 residues. The CDR3 loop is CASSHYSGTGYNEQFF. The CDR3 DNA reads as TGTGCCAGCAGCCACTATAGCGGTACGGGGTACAATGAGCAGTTCTTC.

The chain recombines TRBV6-5 with TRBJ1-5; D remains ambiguous. V dropped 6 bases and J dropped 1 base, with 13 bases sitting between them. The CDR3 is 15 residues long. Per germline, CDR1 MNHEY and CDR2 SVGAGI. The CDR3 loop is CASREGWASNQPQHF. The CDR3 DNA sequence: TGTGCCAGCAGGGAGGGTTGGGCGAGCAATCAGCCCCAGCATTTT.

The V and J genes are TRBV7-8 and TRBJ1-5, with D uncertain. Germline values: CDR1 SGHVS, CDR2 FQNEAQ. CDR3 length: 16 amino acids. The V and J ends lost 5 bases and 2 bases respectively, with 16 bases between them. The CDR3 region is CASSPPGAPGNQPQHF. The CDR3 DNA sequence: TGTGCCAGCAGCCCCCCGGGAGCTCCGGGCAATCAGCCCCAGCATTTT.

The rearrangement joins TRBV5-1 to TRBJ2-1; 8 bases are a match to TRBD2. The CDR3 consists of 16 residues. The junction had 10 bases not matched to a gene; V was cut back by 0 bases and J by 8 bases. Germline lookup yields CDR1 SGHRS and CDR2 YFSETQ. The CDR3 spells CASSLAGTRGADEQFF. DNA for the CDR3: TGCGCCAGCAGCTTGGCTGGGACTAGGGGTGCGGATGAGCAGTTCTTC.

This clone appeared once. The rearrangement joins TRBV18 to TRBJ2-1, with D tentatively TRBD1 (6 bases). Between the trimmed V and J ends, which lost 3 bases and 7 bases, there was a span of 19 bases. Germline V gene lookup returns CDR1 KGHSH and CDR2 LQKENI. This CDR3 has 16 amino acids. CDR3 protein: CASSPRQEIITNEQFF. The CDR3 nucleotides read TGTGCCAGCTCACCCAGACAGGAGATTATAACTAATGAGCAGTTCTTC.

The chain is built from TRBV21-1 and TRBJ2-7; the D call in the table, TRBD2, was not verified against the DNA. TRBV21-1 is flagged as a pseudogene. The CDR3 loop spans 15 amino acids. CDR3: CASSIIAGGPNEQYF. The CDR3 DNA follows: TGTGCCAGCAGCATTATAGCGGGAGGGCCGAACGAGCAGTACTTC.

This clone was seen once. The CDR3 reads CASSLRGSGSGYNEQFF. The CDR3 DNA is TGTGCCAGCAGCTTACGGGGGAGCGGGAGTGGCTACAATGAGCAGTTCTTC. This rearrangement joins TRBV7-8 to TRBJ2-1; 8 positions agree with TRBD2. This CDR3 is 17 amino acids long. Germline CDR1 reads SGHVS; CDR2 reads FQNEAQ. Trimming cost V 2 bases and J 3 bases; bases outside gene matches: 9.

This chain links TRBV11-3 with TRBJ1-2; D uncertain. The CDR3 spans 13 residues. V was cut by 2 bases and J by 8 bases, with 12 bases left in between. Germline V gene sequence: CDR1 SGHNT, CDR2 YENEEA. The DNA for the CDR3 is TGTGCCAGCAGCTTACAAGAAGGATACGGCTACACCTTC. Its protein is CASSLQEGYGYTF.

The chain recombines TRBV5-1 with TRBJ2-1, with 8 nucleotides matching TRBD2. CDR3 length: 14 residues. J gave up 7 bases and V 6 bases, and 9 bases lay outside the gene matches. The germline gives CDR1 SGHRS, CDR2 YFSETQ. Here the CDR3 reads CASNPGTRRNEQFF. The CDR3 coding sequence is TGCGCCAGCAACCCCGGGACTAGAAGGAATGAGCAGTTCTTC.

This chain joins TRBV18 and TRBJ2-3; 7 nucleotides line up with TRBD2. V shed 4 bases and J 7 bases; nucleotides not matched to a gene: 11. CDR3 length equals 15 residues. CDR1 is KGHSH, CDR2 LQKENI, per germline. CDR3: CASSLTGTKANTQYF. CDR3 DNA: TGTGCCAGCTCACTTACCGGGACTAAGGCGAATACGCAGTATTTT.

This clone was picked up a small number of times. The chain couples TRBV25-1 to TRBJ2-2, with TRBD1 matching over 10 bases. CDR3 length: 15 residues. With 2 bases clipped from V and 3 bases from J, the junction kept 0 bases outside the gene matches. Per the germline V gene, CDR1 is MGHDK and CDR2 is SYGVNS. The CDR3 protein is CASSEGQGDTGELFF. The CDR3 DNA reads as TGTGCCAGCAGTGAAGGACAGGGGGACACCGGGGAGCTGTTTTTT. The full variable domain, its missing parts supplied by reference TRBV25-1 and TRBJ2-2, is EADIYQTPRYLVIGTGKKITLECSQTMGHDKMYWYQQDPGMELHLIHYSYGVNSTEKGDLSSESTVSRIRTEHFPLTLESARPSHTSQYLCASSEGQGDTGELFFGEGSRLTVL.

This rearrangement joins TRBV27 to TRBJ1-6, with D tentatively TRBD1 (6 bases). Per the germline V gene, CDR1 is MNHEY and CDR2 is SMNVEV (reference sequence). The CDR3 is made up of 13 amino acids. V lost 3 bases to trimming and J lost 8 bases, with 8 bases between them. The CDR3 nucleotides are TGTGCCAGCAGTTTGAGGGGGGATTCACCCCTCCACTTT. Protein sequence: CASSLRGDSPLHF.

The V gene is TRBV7-9, the J gene TRBJ1-4; D is uncertain. Trimming shortened V by 3 bases and J by 8 bases, and 19 bases separated the two germline ends. Germline values: CDR1 SEHNR, CDR2 FQNEAQ (reference sequence). The CDR3 has 16 residues. The CDR3 is CASSFQTGGFGEKLFF. In DNA form, the CDR3 reads TGTGCCAGCAGCTTTCAAACGGGTGGATTTGGCGAAAAACTGTTTTTT.

The V call is TRBV5-4, the J call TRBJ2-1; 8 nucleotides agree with TRBD2. Germline V lookup: CDR1 SGHNT, CDR2 YYREEE (reference sequence). The CDR3 length is 16 residues. Trimming cost V 3 bases and J 2 bases; bases outside gene matches: 7. DNA for the CDR3: TGTGCCAGCAGCTCTCAAGGTAGCGGGGCCTACAATGAGCAGTTCTTC. This codes for CASSSQGSGAYNEQFF.

The rearrangement links TRBV6-1 to TRBJ2-7, with 11 nucleotides matching TRBD2. Per the germline V gene, CDR1 is MNHNS and CDR2 is SASEGT. The CDR3 is made up of 16 amino acids. The junction had 4 bases not matched to a gene; V was cut back by 1 base and J by 2 bases. CDR3 amino acids: CASSEEGTSGTYEQYF. The CDR3 region has the DNA TGTGCCAGCAGTGAAGAGGGGACTAGCGGAACCTACGAGCAGTACTTC.

This clone was found once. The chain carries TRBV19 and TRBJ2-1, with 8 nucleotides matching TRBD2. This CDR3 is 16 amino acids long. V shed 6 bases and J 9 bases; nucleotides not matched to a gene: 16. Per the germline V gene, CDR1 is LNHDA and CDR2 is SQIVND (reference sequence). This CDR3 is CASRGVMQREHSEQFF. DNA for the CDR3: TGTGCCAGTAGGGGGGTGATGCAGCGGGAGCATTCTGAGCAGTTCTTC.

The chain is built from TRBV19 and TRBJ2-1; perhaps TRBD1 as D (6 bases). This CDR3 region has 15 residues. Germline V gives CDR1 LNHDA, CDR2 SQIVND (reference sequence). Trimming shortened V by 3 bases and J by 0 bases, and 9 bases separated the two germline ends. In DNA, the CDR3 is TGTGCCAGTAGTATTGAAGGGGGCTCCTACAATGAGCAGTTCTTC. It yields the protein CASSIEGGSYNEQFF.

V is TRBV6-2 or TRBV6-3 and J is TRBJ1-2; D is unresolved. This CDR3 is built from 15 residues. Germline CDR1 reads MNHEY; CDR2 reads SVGEGT. V was cut by 2 bases and J by 0 bases, with 10 bases left in between. CDR3 DNA: TGTGCCAGCAGTTACCAACTCGGGTCTAACTATGGCTACACCTTC. It is translated as CASSYQLGSNYGYTF.

The chain joins TRBV3-1 (or the pseudogene TRBV3-2) to TRBJ2-2; maybe TRBD1 (7 bases). CDR3 length: 17 amino acids. Germline CDR1 LGHDT, CDR2 YNNKEL (reference sequence). Deletions cut 1 base from V and 7 bases from J, with 19 bases between. This CDR3 is CASSQGRGVGWNGELFF. The CDR3 coding sequence is TGTGCCAGCAGCCAAGGCAGGGGGGTTGGCTGGAACGGGGAGCTGTTTTTT.

The genes are TRBV15 and TRBJ1-2, with 9 bases aligning to TRBD1. The V gene's germline CDR1 is LNHNV and CDR2 YYDKDF (reference sequence). The CDR3 consists of 13 residues. J was trimmed by 4 bases and V by 6 bases; bases with no gene match: 3. The CDR3 DNA sequence: TGTGCCACCAGTACGGGACAGGGCTATGGCTACACCTTC. Encoded protein: CATSTGQGYGYTF.

The chain couples TRBV12-5 to TRBJ2-3; maybe TRBD2 (6 bases). Trimming stripped 6 bases from V and 3 bases from J, with 10 bases between. The V gene's germline CDR1 is LGHNT and CDR2 FRNRAP. This CDR3 contains 13 residues. CDR3 coding DNA: TGTGCTAGTGGCCGGGACTTAACAGATACGCAGTATTTT. It encodes CASGRDLTDTQYF.

Written as DNA, the CDR3 is TGTGCCAGCAGCAAACAGAGGGATGCCAGCAATAGTGAAGCTTTCTTT. Amino acid sequence: CASSKQRDASNSEAFF. The chain employs TRBV6-6 and TRBJ1-1; D ambiguous. There are 16 residues in the CDR3. Germline assignment: CDR1 MNHNY and CDR2 SVGAGI (reference sequence). V dropped 6 bases and J dropped 7 bases, with 24 bases sitting between them.

This chain connects TRBV5-4 to TRBJ2-1; 8 bases align to TRBD1. Germline assignment: CDR1 SGHNT and CDR2 YYREEE (reference sequence). The CDR3 has 15 residues. J gave up 10 bases and V 0 bases, and 9 bases lay outside the gene matches. In nucleotides, the CDR3 is TGTGCCAGCAGCTTGGCCTCGTGGACAGGGCAGGAGCAGTTCTTC. As protein: CASSLASWTGQEQFF.

This chain links TRBV27 with TRBJ2-2; 9 nucleotides line up with TRBD1. The germline CDR1 and CDR2 sequences are MNHEY and SMNVEV (reference sequence). This CDR3 spans 15 amino acids. V lost 8 bases to trimming and J lost 3 bases; unmatched junction nucleotides: 7. The CDR3 region has the DNA TGTGCCAGCGCCCGAGGGACAGGGTACACCGGGGAGCTGTTTTTT. Its protein product is CASARGTGYTGELFF.